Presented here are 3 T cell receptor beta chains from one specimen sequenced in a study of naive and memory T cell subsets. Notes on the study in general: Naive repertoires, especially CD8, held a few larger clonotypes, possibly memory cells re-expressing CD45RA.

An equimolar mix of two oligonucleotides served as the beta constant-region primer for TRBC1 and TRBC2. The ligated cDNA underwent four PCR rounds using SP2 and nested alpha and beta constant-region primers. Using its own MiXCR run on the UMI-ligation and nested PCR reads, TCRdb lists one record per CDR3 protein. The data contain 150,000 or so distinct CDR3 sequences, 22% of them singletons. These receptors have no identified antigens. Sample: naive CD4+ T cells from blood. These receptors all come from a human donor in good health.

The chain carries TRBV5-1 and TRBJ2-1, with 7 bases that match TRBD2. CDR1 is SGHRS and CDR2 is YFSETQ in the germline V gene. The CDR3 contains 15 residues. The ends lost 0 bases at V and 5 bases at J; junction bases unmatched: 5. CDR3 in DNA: TGCGCCAGCAGCTTGGGTCTAGCGGTTAACAATGAGCAGTTCTTC. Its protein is CASSLGLAVNNEQFF.

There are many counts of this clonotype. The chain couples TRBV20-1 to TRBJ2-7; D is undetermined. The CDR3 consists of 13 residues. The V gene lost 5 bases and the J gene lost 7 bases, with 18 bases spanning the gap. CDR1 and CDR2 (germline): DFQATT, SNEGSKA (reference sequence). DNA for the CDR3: TGCAGTGCTCCAAACGAGAAGCTATGGGAGCAGTACTTC. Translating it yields CSAPNEKLWEQYF.

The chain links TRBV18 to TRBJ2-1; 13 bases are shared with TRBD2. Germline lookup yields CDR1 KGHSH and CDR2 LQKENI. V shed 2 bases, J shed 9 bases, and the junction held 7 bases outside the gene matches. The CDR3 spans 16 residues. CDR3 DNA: TGTGCCAGCTCACCAAAGGCACTAGCGGGGGGGCGTGAGCAGTTCTTC. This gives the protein CASSPKALAGGREQFF. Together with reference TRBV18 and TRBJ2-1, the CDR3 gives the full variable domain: NAGVMQNPRHLVRRRGQEARLRCSPMKGHSHVYWYRQLPEEGLKFMVYLQKENIIDESGMPKERFSAEFPKEGPSILRIQQVVRGDSAAYFCASSPKALAGGREQFFGPGTRLTVL.